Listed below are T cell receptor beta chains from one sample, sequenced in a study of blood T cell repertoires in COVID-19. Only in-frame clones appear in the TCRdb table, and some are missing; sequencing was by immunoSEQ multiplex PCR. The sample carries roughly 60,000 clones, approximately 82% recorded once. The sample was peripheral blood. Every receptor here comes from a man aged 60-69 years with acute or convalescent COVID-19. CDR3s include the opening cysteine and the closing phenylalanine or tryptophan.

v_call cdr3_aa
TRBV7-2 CASSLEAGVVGEQYF
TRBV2 CASSPHTYGYTF
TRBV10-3 CAIKKTSGGRTDTQYF
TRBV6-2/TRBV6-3 CASSWTGSQETQYF
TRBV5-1 CATQTSGPTDTQYF
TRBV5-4 CASSVARTSGGNEQFF
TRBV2 CASSEAGGGANVLTF
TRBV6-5 CASMEYSGANVLTF
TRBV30 CAWSVNSHFGGLTEAFF
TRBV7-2 CASSYNPGQDQPQHF
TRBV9 CASSVGTTNYGYTF
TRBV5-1 CASSLDPAGSGGAWETQYF
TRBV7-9 CASSSSLSSPLHF
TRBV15 CATSSGTVSGAQYF
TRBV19 CASSTGQGVQETQYF
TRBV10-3 CAISAGQEYGYTF
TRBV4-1 CASSQAQGASFSGANVLTF
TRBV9 CASSVGGGQLTDTQYF
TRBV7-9 CASSFGNSPLHF
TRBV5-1 CASSEQGDNEQFF
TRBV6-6 CAPRGDTSYEQYF
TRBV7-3 CASSSGAGGTLHF
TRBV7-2 CASSLARLPHTQYF
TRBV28 CASSPGTGVSGYTF
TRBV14 CASSQDIWGQNTIYF
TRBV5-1 CASSLARGNTEAFF
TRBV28 CASSGQGKYNEQFF
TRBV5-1 CASSSGEYYNEQFF
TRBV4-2 CASSQLQGDSGANVLTF
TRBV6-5 CSARGGGYGYGYTF
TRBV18 CASSPGTGETQYF
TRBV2 CASRVGTGLSSFTYEQYF
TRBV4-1 CASSQVNLVAYNEQFF
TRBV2 CASSGPAGQGDTQYF
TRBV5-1 CASTPWEGVGTEAFF
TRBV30 CAWNPGGSYGYTF
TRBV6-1 CASSEIQSSEAFF
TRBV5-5 CASSLAAGRGIEQFF
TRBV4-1 CASSPGWEGNYGYTF
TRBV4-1 CASSPPGSYNEQFF
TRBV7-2 CASSFLSDTEAFF
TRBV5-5 CASSMGTSGGAAQETQYF
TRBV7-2 CASTASVRTGELFF
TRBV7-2 CASSFQAGATFETQYF
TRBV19 CASTRTDRETGELFF
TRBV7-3 CASSRERQGEDGYTF
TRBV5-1 CASSLESGDTQYF
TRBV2 CASSPFVNTEAFF
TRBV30 CAWSLRGGTQYF
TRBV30 CAWSVWRGYEQYF
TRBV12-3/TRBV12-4 CASSYKGNYGYTF
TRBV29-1 CSVADTSNQPQHF
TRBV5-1 CASSFRGPSYNEQFF
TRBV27 CASMPGGRINEQYF
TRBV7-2 CASSPTRADSPLHF
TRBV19 CASSRGSGRISYYTF
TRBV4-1 CASSPLLAGDTDTQYF
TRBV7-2 CASSSTRGNTGELFF
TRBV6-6 CASSNTGASSNQLQHF